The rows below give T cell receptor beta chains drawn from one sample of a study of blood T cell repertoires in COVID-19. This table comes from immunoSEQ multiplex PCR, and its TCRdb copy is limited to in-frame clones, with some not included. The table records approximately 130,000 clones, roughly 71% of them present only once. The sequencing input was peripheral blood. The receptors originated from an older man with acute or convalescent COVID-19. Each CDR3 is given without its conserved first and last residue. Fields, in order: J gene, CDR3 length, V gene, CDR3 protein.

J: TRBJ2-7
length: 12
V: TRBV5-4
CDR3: ASSGDRGLGEQY

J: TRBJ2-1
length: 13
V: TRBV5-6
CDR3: ASSYPSGPYNEQF

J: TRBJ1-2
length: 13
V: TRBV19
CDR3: ASSSRPPRVYGYT

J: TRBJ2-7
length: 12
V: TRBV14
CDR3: ASSQKLHSYEQY

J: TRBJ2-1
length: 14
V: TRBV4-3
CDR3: ASSQYPGLAFNEQF

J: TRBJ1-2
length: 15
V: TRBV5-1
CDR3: ASSSAAGTGLSYGYT

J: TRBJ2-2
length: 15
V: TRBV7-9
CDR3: ASSLASWGADTGELF

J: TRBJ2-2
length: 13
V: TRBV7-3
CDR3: ASSRTSGGTGELF

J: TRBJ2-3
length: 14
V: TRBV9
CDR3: ASSVLSGIRTDTQY

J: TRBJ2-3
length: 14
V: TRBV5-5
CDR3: ASSLGPIRQRDTQY

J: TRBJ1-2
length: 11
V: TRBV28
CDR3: ASTHRGRDGYT

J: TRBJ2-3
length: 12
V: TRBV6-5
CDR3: ASSPRGGSDTQY

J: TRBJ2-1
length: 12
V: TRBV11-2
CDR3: ASNNLGGRSEQF

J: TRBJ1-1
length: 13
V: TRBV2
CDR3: ASGEPGQKNTEAF

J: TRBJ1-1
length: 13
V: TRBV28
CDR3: ASSLGTLGNTEAF

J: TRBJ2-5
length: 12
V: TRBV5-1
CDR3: ASSTGELQETQY

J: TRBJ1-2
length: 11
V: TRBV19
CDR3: ASSLQGVYGYT

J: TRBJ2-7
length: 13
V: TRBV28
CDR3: ASSPTGSLAYEQY

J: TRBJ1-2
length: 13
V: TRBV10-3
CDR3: AISEPGGFNYGYT

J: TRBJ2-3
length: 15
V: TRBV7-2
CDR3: ASSLIRTGGGADTQY

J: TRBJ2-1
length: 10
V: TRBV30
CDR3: AWRPYGMSEF

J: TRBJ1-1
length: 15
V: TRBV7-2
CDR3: ASSSASGGVVNTEAF

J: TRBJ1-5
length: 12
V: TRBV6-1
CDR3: ASSDPLSNQPQH

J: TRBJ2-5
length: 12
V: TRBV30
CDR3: AWSLGRRGETQY

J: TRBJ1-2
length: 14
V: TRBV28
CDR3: ASSLLPGQARIGYT

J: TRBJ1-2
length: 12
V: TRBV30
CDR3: AWSVLRQGLRYT

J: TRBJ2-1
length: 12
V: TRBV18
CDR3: ASSSNQGGNEQF

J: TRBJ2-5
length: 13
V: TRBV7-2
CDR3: ASSPTSAPRGAQY

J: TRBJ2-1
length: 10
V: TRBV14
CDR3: ASSQAGTQQF

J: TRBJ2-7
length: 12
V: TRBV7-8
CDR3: ASSGTAGAYEQY

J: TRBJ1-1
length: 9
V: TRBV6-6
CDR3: ASSYLQEAF

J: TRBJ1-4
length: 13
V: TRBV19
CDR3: ASSSTGLANEKLF

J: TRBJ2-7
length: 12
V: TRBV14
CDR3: ASSQDLASYEQY

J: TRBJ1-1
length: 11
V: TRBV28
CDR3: ASRRQGGAEAF

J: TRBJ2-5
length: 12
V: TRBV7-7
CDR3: ASSRQGLQETQY

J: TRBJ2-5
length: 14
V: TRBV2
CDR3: ASSPGLAGGGETQY

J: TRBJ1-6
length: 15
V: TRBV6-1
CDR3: ASSEVMSSSYNSPLH